What follows are 30 T cell receptor beta chains derived from one specimen sequenced in a study of cytomegalovirus exposure and HLA in healthy donors. Libraries were prepared by immunoSEQ multiplex PCR; TCRdb keeps only in-frame clonotypes and omits some of them. Here the sample spans 55,000 to 80,000 clones, about 94% being singletons. What was sequenced was PBMCs. Receptor source: a man younger than 30 in good health and CMV-seropositive.

The rearrangement uses TRBV19 and TRBJ1-5; 8 nucleotides match TRBD1. The CDR3 sequence is 15 residues long. Germline V gene lookup returns CDR1 LNHDA and CDR2 SQIVND (reference sequence). V was clipped by 6 bases and J by 5 bases; unmatched bases: 9. This chain's CDR3 is CASRNQGARDQPQHF. In nucleotides, the CDR3 is TGTGCCAGTAGAAATCAGGGGGCGAGGGATCAGCCCCAGCATTTT.

The rearrangement uses TRBV27 and TRBJ2-7; D might be TRBD1 (5 bases). V shed 2 bases and J shed 6 bases, with 14 bases lying between them. This CDR3 is 14 amino acids long. The V gene's germline CDR1 is MNHEY and CDR2 SMNVEV (reference sequence). CDR3 loop: CASSLLPGYGEQYF. For the CDR3, the DNA is TGTGCCAGCAGTTTACTCCCAGGGTACGGCGAGCAGTACTTC.

The V and J genes are TRBV7-9 and TRBJ2-1; 8 bases match TRBD2. V was pared by 5 bases and J by 9 bases, with 3 bases of the junction left unmatched. The CDR3 sequence is 12 residues long. The germline V gene has CDR1 SEHNR and CDR2 FQNEAQ (reference sequence). The CDR3 loop reads CASSLTSGEQFF. CDR3 in DNA: TGTGCCAGCAGCCTCACTAGCGGTGAGCAGTTCTTC.

J is TRBJ2-6 and V is TRBV7-3; unclear D gene. Trimming removed 0 bases from V and 0 bases from J, with 12 bases in between. CDR1 SGHTA and CDR2 FQGTGA come from the germline V gene. This CDR3 has 18 residues. This CDR3 reads CASSLTARQDSGANVLTF. The DNA for the CDR3 is TGTGCCAGCAGCTTAACTGCCAGGCAAGACTCTGGGGCCAACGTCCTGACTTTC. Looking up the rest from reference TRBV7-3 and TRBJ2-6 gives the full variable domain: GAGVSQTPSNKVTEKGKYVELRCDPISGHTALYWYRQSLGQGPEFLIYFQGTGAADDSGLPNDRFFAVRPEGSVSTLKIQRTERGDSAVYLCASSLTARQDSGANVLTFGAGSRLTVL.

The chain uses TRBV19 and TRBJ1-6, with TRBD1 matching 10 bases. CDR1 is LNHDA and CDR2 is SQIVND in the germline V gene (reference sequence). The CDR3 covers 15 residues. With 4 bases clipped from V and 10 bases from J, the junction kept 7 bases outside the gene matches. CDR3 nucleotide sequence: TGTGCCAGTAGTAGCAGGACAGGGGGTGGATCACCCCTCCACTTT. Protein product: CASSSRTGGGSPLHF.

The chain has TRBV5-1 and TRBJ2-4; 8 nucleotides line up with TRBD2. Trimming took 1 base from V and 6 from J; bases not matched to a gene: 6. The CDR3 consists of 15 residues. The V gene's germline CDR1 is SGHRS and CDR2 YFSETQ. This CDR3 reads CASSLSGGPRNIQYF. CDR3 DNA sequence: TGCGCCAGCAGCTTGTCGGGGGGGCCACGAAACATTCAGTACTTC.

This clone was picked up one time. The chain carries TRBV5-1 and TRBJ2-5; 10 bases are shared with TRBD2. The CDR3 extends over 14 amino acids. CDR1 and CDR2 from the germline V gene are SGHRS and YFSETQ. V lost 4 bases, J lost 3 bases, and 3 bases stayed unmatched. The CDR3 loop reads CASSGGTSEETQYF. The CDR3 DNA follows: TGCGCCAGCAGCGGCGGGACTAGCGAAGAGACCCAGTACTTC. The full variable domain, completed using reference TRBV5-1 and TRBJ2-5, is KAGVTQTPRYLIKTRGQQVTLSCSPISGHRSVSWYQQTPGQGLQFLFEYFSETQRNKGNFPGRFSGRQFSNSRSEMNVSTLELGDSALYLCASSGGTSEETQYFGPGTRLLVL.

This chain connects TRBV4-1 to TRBJ1-4; 10 positions match TRBD1. V was clipped by 2 bases and J by 7 bases; unmatched bases: 1. Germline V CDR1 and CDR2: MGHRA, YSYEKL. The CDR3 has 14 amino acids. CDR3 region: CASSQRQGAEKLFF. DNA of the CDR3: TGCGCCAGCAGCCAACGACAGGGGGCTGAAAAACTGTTTTTT.

The J gene is TRBJ1-1, the V gene TRBV2, with a possible D match to TRBD1 (6 bases). Germline V lookup: CDR1 SNHLY, CDR2 FYNNEI. The CDR3 is made up of 14 amino acids. The V and J ends lost 4 bases and 3 bases respectively, with 12 bases between them. DNA for the CDR3: TGTGCCAGCAGTGGGGGGGGCAGTCACACTGAAGCTTTCTTT. Translation gives CASSGGGSHTEAFF.

V gene TRBV19 combines with J gene TRBJ2-5; D perhaps matches TRBD2 (6 bases). CDR1 and CDR2 (germline): LNHDA, SQIVND (reference sequence). V lost 8 bases, J lost 7 bases, and 20 bases lay in between. This CDR3 is built from 14 residues. The CDR3 DNA reads as TGTGCCAGTTCCCAGGGAGGCTCCCAGTGGACCCAGTACTTC. Protein sequence: CASSQGGSQWTQYF. Supplemented by reference TRBV19 and TRBJ2-5, the full variable domain reads DGGITQSPKYLFRKEGQNVTLSCEQNLNHDAMYWYRQDPGQGLRLIYYSQIVNDFQKGDIAEGYSVSREKKESFPLTVTSAQKNPTAFYLCASSQGGSQWTQYFGPGTRLLVL.

Only one count was recorded for this clone. The V and J genes are TRBV13 and TRBJ2-2; the match to TRBD2 covers 7 bases. The CDR3 extends over 14 amino acids. In germline, CDR1 is PRHDT, CDR2 FYEKMQ (reference sequence). V dropped 4 bases and J dropped 5; count of bases not matched to a gene: 4. CDR3 coding DNA: TGTGCCAGCAGCTCGAGCGGGGAAACCGGGGAGCTGTTTTTT. Amino acid sequence: CASSSSGETGELFF.

The V gene is TRBV9, the J gene TRBJ2-3; 8 bases map to TRBD2. The germline V gene has CDR1 SGDLS and CDR2 YYNGEE. CDR3 length: 14 residues. V lost 4 bases, J lost 1 base, and 2 bases stayed unmatched. CDR3 nucleotide sequence: TGTGCCAGCAGCCCTAGCGGGCGCACAGATACGCAGTATTTT. Translating gives CASSPSGRTDTQYF. Combining the CDR3 with reference TRBV9 and TRBJ2-3 gives the whole variable domain DSGVTQTPKHLITATGQRVTLRCSPRSGDLSVYWYQQSLDQGLQFLIQYYNGEERAKGNILERFSAQQFPDLHSELNLSSLELGDSALYFCASSPSGRTDTQYFGPGTRLTVL.

The rearrangement links TRBV6-1 to TRBJ1-2; possible D gene TRBD1, 6 bases. CDR1 MNHNS and CDR2 SASEGT come from the germline V gene. Trimming shortened V by 6 bases and J by 3 bases, and 14 bases separated the two germline ends. The CDR3 extends over 14 amino acids. CDR3 region: CASRHRENHYGYTF. CDR3 nucleotides: TGTGCCAGCAGGCACAGGGAGAATCACTATGGCTACACCTTC.

This sequence joins TRBV5-1 and TRBJ2-5; a possible D gene is TRBD1 (6 bases). Between the trimmed V and J ends, which lost 4 bases and 1 base, there was a span of 11 bases. The CDR3 totals 14 residues. Germline CDR1 and CDR2: SGHRS and YFSETQ. The CDR3 loop is CASSSGQFQETQYF. CDR3 DNA sequence: TGCGCCAGCAGCAGTGGACAGTTCCAAGAGACCCAGTACTTC.

The CDR3 protein is CASSRNRGPGELFF. The DNA of the CDR3 is TGTGCCAGCAGTCGAAACAGGGGTCCCGGGGAGCTGTTTTTT. The chain uses TRBV28 and TRBJ2-2; 7 bases align to TRBD1. Germline V gene lookup returns CDR1 MDHEN and CDR2 SYDVKM. This CDR3 is 14 amino acids long. J was trimmed by 6 bases and V by 5 bases; bases with no gene match: 6.

This chain connects TRBV9 to TRBJ1-1; tentative D call: TRBD1 (5 bases). Germline CDR1 SGDLS, CDR2 YYNGEE. V shed 2 bases and J shed 3 bases, with 11 bases lying between them. The CDR3 runs 14 residues. The CDR3 region is CASSVYRSDTEAFF. The CDR3 DNA reads TGTGCCAGCAGCGTGTACAGGTCCGACACTGAAGCTTTCTTT. Drawing the rest from reference TRBV9 and TRBJ1-1, the complete variable domain is DSGVTQTPKHLITATGQRVTLRCSPRSGDLSVYWYQQSLDQGLQFLIQYYNGEERAKGNILERFSAQQFPDLHSELNLSSLELGDSALYFCASSVYRSDTEAFFGQGTRLTVV.

This clone showed up just a few times. The rearrangement uses TRBV27 and TRBJ2-1; possibly TRBD2 for D (5 bases). CDR3 size: 13 residues. V shed 5 bases and J shed 2 bases, with 7 bases lying between them. Germline CDR1 reads MNHEY; CDR2 reads SMNVEV (reference sequence). CDR3 sequence (DNA): TGTGCCAGCAGTCCAGCGGCCTACAATGAGCAGTTCTTC. It encodes CASSPAAYNEQFF.

V is TRBV7-8 and J is TRBJ2-7; D is possibly TRBD2 (6 bases). This CDR3 region has 16 residues. The V and J ends lost 2 bases and 5 bases respectively, with 19 bases between them. Germline values: CDR1 SGHVS, CDR2 FQNEAQ. The CDR3 loop is CASSLPLARAGDEQYF. DNA of the CDR3: TGTGCCAGCAGCTTACCCCTAGCGCGAGCTGGGGACGAGCAGTACTTC. The full variable domain, with the rest looked up from reference TRBV7-8 and TRBJ2-7, is GAGVSQSPRYKVAKRGQDVALRCDPISGHVSLFWYQQALGQGPEFLTYFQNEAQLDKSGLPSDRFFAERPEGSVSTLKIQRTQQEDSAVYLCASSLPLARAGDEQYFGPGTRLTVT.

V is TRBV4-2 and J is TRBJ1-2; D ambiguous. V lost 1 base and J 3 bases, leaving 12 bases between the germline ends. From germline, CDR1 is LGHNA and CDR2 YNFKEQ. CDR3 length equals 15 residues. The CDR3 DNA reads as TGTGCCAGCAGCCAAGTTTCCCAGGTCGACTATGGCTACACCTTC. It yields the protein CASSQVSQVDYGYTF.

The gene calls are TRBV29-1 and TRBJ1-3, with 8 bases fitting TRBD1. Germline CDR1 and CDR2: SQVTM and ANQGSEA. The CDR3 is 12 residues long. V was pared by 7 bases and J by 4 bases, with 3 bases of the junction left unmatched. The CDR3, as DNA: TGCAGCGGGAGGACAGGGGGAAACACCATATATTTT. Its protein product is CSGRTGGNTIYF.

The V gene is TRBV7-2, the J gene TRBJ2-7; 9 nucleotides align to TRBD1. Trimming removed 1 base from V and 4 bases from J; junction bases left unmatched: 2. Germline V gives CDR1 SGHTA, CDR2 FQGNSA. This CDR3 is built from 14 residues. CDR3 loop: CASSLVQGAYEQYF. In DNA form, the CDR3 reads TGTGCCAGCAGCTTAGTACAGGGGGCGTACGAGCAGTACTTC.

This clone was counted once. The rearrangement uses TRBV5-1 and TRBJ2-3; D gene ambiguous. The CDR3 contains 16 residues. Trimming pared 0 bases from V and 0 bases from J, leaving 11 bases between. From germline, CDR1 is SGHRS and CDR2 YFSETQ. The CDR3, as DNA: TGCGCCAGCAGCTTGGCCGCGATTACTAGCACAGATACGCAGTATTTT. It specifies CASSLAAITSTDTQYF.

The chain combines TRBV11-3 with TRBJ2-5; no clear D. The CDR3 is made up of 14 amino acids. From germline, CDR1 is SGHNT and CDR2 YENEEA. V lost 1 base and J 2 bases, leaving 8 bases between the germline ends. The CDR3 DNA is TGTGCCAGCAGCTTAGCAGGCAATCAAGAGACCCAGTACTTC. This sequence encodes CASSLAGNQETQYF. The whole variable domain, remainder taken from reference TRBV11-3 and TRBJ2-5, is EAGVVQSPRYKIIEKKQPVAFWCNPISGHNTLYWYLQNLGQGPELLIRYENEEAVDDSQLPKDRFSAERLKGVDSTLKIQPAELGDSAVYLCASSLAGNQETQYFGPGTRLLVL.

This sequence joins TRBV28 and TRBJ2-4; perhaps TRBD1 as D (6 bases). Germline CDR1 is MDHEN and CDR2 is SYDVKM. The CDR3 loop spans 15 amino acids. Trimming shortened V by 3 bases and J by 0 bases, and 9 bases separated the two germline ends. The CDR3 DNA reads TGTGCCAGCAGTTTCCCAGGGGAAGCCAAAAACATTCAGTACTTC. It is translated as CASSFPGEAKNIQYF. Based on the CDR3 plus reference TRBV28 and TRBJ2-4, the full variable domain is DVKVTQSSRYLVKRTGEKVFLECVQDMDHENMFWYRQDPGLGLRLIYFSYDVKMKEKGDIPEGYSVSREKKERFSLILESASTNQTSMYLCASSFPGEAKNIQYFGAGTRLSVL.

The gene calls are TRBV5-1 and TRBJ1-1; TRBD1 agrees at 8 bases. Germline CDR1 SGHRS, CDR2 YFSETQ. This CDR3 has 15 amino acids. With 0 bases clipped from V and 5 bases from J, the junction kept 6 bases outside the gene matches. In DNA, the CDR3 is TGCGCCAGCAGCTTGGGACAGGGGCTCGGGACTGAAGCTTTCTTT. It yields the protein CASSLGQGLGTEAFF.

The V and J genes are TRBV6-5 and TRBJ2-3; no definite D call. This CDR3 has 14 amino acids. Per the germline V gene, CDR1 is MNHEY and CDR2 is SVGAGI. V gave up 0 bases and J gave up 1 base, with 5 bases separating them. The CDR3 bases are TGTGCCAGCAGTTACTCTACTGGCACAGATACGCAGTATTTT. Translated, it gives CASSYSTGTDTQYF.

The J gene is TRBJ1-2, the V gene TRBV7-9, with 7 bases fitting TRBD1. Germline CDR1 is SEHNR and CDR2 is FQNEAQ (reference sequence). V trimming: 4 bases; J trimming: 7 bases; junction bases outside the gene matches: 9. The CDR3 runs 14 residues. The CDR3: CASSSPYRGPGYTF. CDR3 DNA sequence: TGTGCCAGCAGCTCCCCCTACAGGGGACCTGGCTACACCTTC.

The sample holds one count of this clone. The chain couples TRBV5-6 to TRBJ2-5; 7 positions match TRBD1. The CDR3 spans 12 residues. V was clipped by 4 bases and J by 4 bases; unmatched bases: 1. The germline CDR1 and CDR2 sequences are SGHDT and YYEEEE. The CDR3 DNA is TGTGCCAGCAGCCACAGGGGAGAGACCCAGTACTTC. It codes for CASSHRGETQYF.

The chain uses TRBV29-1 and TRBJ2-7, with 9 nucleotides matching TRBD1. The V and J ends lost 5 bases and 2 bases, in that order; junction bases with no gene match: 7. The CDR3 totals 14 residues. Germline V gene sequence: CDR1 SQVTM, CDR2 ANQGSEA. For the CDR3, the DNA is TGCAGCGTTCTAGAGACAGGGGGAACCTACGAGCAGTACTTC. Protein: CSVLETGGTYEQYF.

This rearrangement joins TRBV27 to TRBJ2-1, with TRBD2 matching over 7 bases. The length of the CDR3 is 16 residues. Trimming cost V 6 bases and J 7 bases; bases outside gene matches: 15. CDR1 is MNHEY and CDR2 is SMNVEV in the germline V gene (reference sequence). This CDR3 is CASRGLGPLYGNEQFF. The CDR3 region has the DNA TGTGCCAGCAGAGGACTAGGCCCGTTGTATGGGAATGAGCAGTTCTTC.